This T cell receptor (beta chain) was recorded in a study of identical twins. In this sample, this clonotype turned up many times. TCRdb used MiXCR to reprocess the 5' RACE reads, holding one entry per CDR3 protein. The table includes around 670,000 distinct CDR3 sequences, roughly 6% detected once. V was shortened by 3 bases and J by 4 bases, with 16 bases between the two germline ends. CDR1 SQVTM and CDR2 ANQGSEA come from the germline V gene. The length of the CDR3 is 14 residues. The clonotype comes from a man in his late teens or twenties in good health. The sample was naive T cells sorted from blood. The V call is TRBV29-1, the J call TRBJ2-7; tentative D call: TRBD1 (6 bases). This chain's CDR3 is CSVDEQGNKYEQYF. DNA of the CDR3: TGCAGCGTTGACGAGCAGGGGAATAAATACGAGCAGTACTTC.